Sequencing of this T cell receptor beta chain was carried out in a study of Ad26.COV2.S vaccination and SARS-CoV-2 variants. Generated by immunoSEQ multiplex PCR, the TCRdb table keeps only in-frame clones and is missing some. Of some 320,000 clones in the sample, 85% are singletons; the top ten hold around 2.2%. Treatment described: about 20 received Ad26.COV2.S at low or high dose, single or two shots; five or six received placebo; per-sample allocation not given. Sampling occurred on day 63 after the first vaccine or placebo injection. The CDR3 length is 14 residues. Trimming left V 7 bases short and J 6 bases short, with 13 bases between. Germline assignment: CDR1 SNHLY and CDR2 FYNNEI.

The chain couples TRBV2 to TRBJ1-6, with D hard to call. The sequence came from a person between 18 and 60 years old who received the Ad26.COV2.S COVID-19 vaccine or a placebo. This specimen consisted of peripheral blood, obtained in a trial of Ad26.COV2.S vaccine versus placebo. The CDR3 spells CASIAASTNSPLHF. In nucleotides, the CDR3 is TGTGCCAGCATTGCGGCAAGTACTAATTCACCCCTCCACTTT.